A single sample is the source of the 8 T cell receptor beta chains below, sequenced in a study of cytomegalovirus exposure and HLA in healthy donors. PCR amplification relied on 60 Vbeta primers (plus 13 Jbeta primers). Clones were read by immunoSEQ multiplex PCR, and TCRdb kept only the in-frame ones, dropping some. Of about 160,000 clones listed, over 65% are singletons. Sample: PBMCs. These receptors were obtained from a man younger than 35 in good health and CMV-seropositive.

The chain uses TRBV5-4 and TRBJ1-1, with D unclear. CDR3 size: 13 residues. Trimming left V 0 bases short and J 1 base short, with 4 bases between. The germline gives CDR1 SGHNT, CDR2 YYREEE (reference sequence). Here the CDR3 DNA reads TGTGCCAGCAGCTTGGGGGCGAACACTGAAGCTTTCTTT. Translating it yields CASSLGANTEAFF.

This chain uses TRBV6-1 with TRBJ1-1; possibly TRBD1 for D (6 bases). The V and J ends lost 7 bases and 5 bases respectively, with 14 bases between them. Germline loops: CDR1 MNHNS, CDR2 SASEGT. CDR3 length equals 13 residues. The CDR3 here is CASNAGGGTEAFF. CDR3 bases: TGTGCCAGCAACGCGGGGGGCGGGACTGAAGCTTTCTTT.

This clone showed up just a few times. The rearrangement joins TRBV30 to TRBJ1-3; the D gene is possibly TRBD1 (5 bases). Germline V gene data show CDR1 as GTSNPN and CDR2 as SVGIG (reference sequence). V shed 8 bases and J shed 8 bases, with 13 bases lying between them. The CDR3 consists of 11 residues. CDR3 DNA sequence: TGTGCCCTCAGGGAGGCAGACACCATATATTTT. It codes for CALREADTIYF.

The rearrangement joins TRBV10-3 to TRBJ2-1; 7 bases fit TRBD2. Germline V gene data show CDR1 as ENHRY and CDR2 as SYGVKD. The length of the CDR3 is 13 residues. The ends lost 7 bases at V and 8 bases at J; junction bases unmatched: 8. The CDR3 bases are TGTGCCATCACCGCTGGACTAGTCGATGAGCAGTTCTTC. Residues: CAITAGLVDEQFF.

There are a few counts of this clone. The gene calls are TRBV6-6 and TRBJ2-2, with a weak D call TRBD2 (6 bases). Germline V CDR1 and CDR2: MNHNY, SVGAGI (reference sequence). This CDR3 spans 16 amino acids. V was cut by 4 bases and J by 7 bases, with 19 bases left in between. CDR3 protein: CASSWDRTTGDGELFF. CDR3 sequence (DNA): TGTGCCAGCAGTTGGGATCGCACTACGGGGGACGGGGAGCTGTTTTTT.

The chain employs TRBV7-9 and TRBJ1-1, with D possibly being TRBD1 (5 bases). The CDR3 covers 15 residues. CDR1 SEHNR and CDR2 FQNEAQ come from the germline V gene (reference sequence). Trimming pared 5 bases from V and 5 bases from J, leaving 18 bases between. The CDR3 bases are TGTGCCAGCAGCCCCTCCGGGGGGGGGAAAACTGAAGCTTTCTTT. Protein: CASSPSGGGKTEAFF.

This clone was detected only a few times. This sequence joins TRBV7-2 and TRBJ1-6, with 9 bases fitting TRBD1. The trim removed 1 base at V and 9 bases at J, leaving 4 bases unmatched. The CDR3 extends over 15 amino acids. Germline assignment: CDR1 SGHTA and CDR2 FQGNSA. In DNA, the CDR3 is TGTGCCAGCAGCTTAGATGGGACAGGGTTTTCACCCCTCCACTTT. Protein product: CASSLDGTGFSPLHF. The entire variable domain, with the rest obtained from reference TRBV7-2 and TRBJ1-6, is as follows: GAGVSQSPSNKVTEKGKDVELRCDPISGHTALYWYRQSLGQGLEFLIYFQGNSAPDKSGLPSDRFSAERTGGSVSTLTIQRTQQEDSAVYLCASSLDGTGFSPLHFGNGTRLTVT.

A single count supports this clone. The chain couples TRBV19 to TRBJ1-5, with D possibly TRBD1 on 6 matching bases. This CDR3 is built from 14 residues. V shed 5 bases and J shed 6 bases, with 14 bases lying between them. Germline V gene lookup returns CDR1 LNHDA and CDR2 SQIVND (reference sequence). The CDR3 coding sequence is TGTGCCAGTAGTGCCAACAGGGAGGGTCAGCCCCAGCATTTT. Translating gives CASSANREGQPQHF. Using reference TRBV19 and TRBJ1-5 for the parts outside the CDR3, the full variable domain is DGGITQSPKYLFRKEGQNVTLSCEQNLNHDAMYWYRQDPGQGLRLIYYSQIVNDFQKGDIAEGYSVSREKKESFPLTVTSAQKNPTAFYLCASSANREGQPQHFGDGTRLSIL.